Presented here are 26 T cell receptor beta chains from one specimen sequenced in a study of T cell changes during pregnancy in multiple sclerosis. Only in-frame clones appear in the TCRdb table, and some are missing; sequencing was by immunoSEQ multiplex PCR. The sample comprises roughly 23,000 clones, 75% to 90% of which are singletons, and under 1.4% rests with the top ten. The sample in question was CD4+ T cells from peripheral blood mononuclear cells, obtained in the first trimester of pregnancy. These receptors all come from a female donor in good health, enrolled as a control in a pregnancy study.

This clone has a handful of counts. This chain connects TRBV7-6 to TRBJ2-5; 11 nucleotides match TRBD1. The V gene end was trimmed by 0 bases and the J gene end by 3 bases; junction bases not matched to a gene: 3. Germline assignment: CDR1 SGHVS and CDR2 FNYEAQ. There are 16 residues in the CDR3. The CDR3 bases are TGTGCCAGCAGCTTAGCGGGGGACAGGGGGGAAGAGACCCAGTACTTC. Its protein product is CASSLAGDRGEETQYF.

The chain uses TRBV10-1 and TRBJ2-1; 9 bases match TRBD2. V dropped 5 bases and J dropped 0; count of bases not matched to a gene: 2. The CDR3 runs 15 residues. CDR1 and CDR2 from the germline V gene are WNHNN and SYGVQD (reference sequence). The CDR3 sequence is CASSFSGSSYNEQFF. The CDR3 bases are TGCGCCAGCAGTTTTAGCGGGAGCTCCTACAATGAGCAGTTCTTC.

CDR3 nucleotides: TGTGCCAGCAGCCCTGCCGCGGGGAAAACTGACAGGAACACCGGGGAGCTGTTTTTT. Its translation is CASSPAAGKTDRNTGELFF. The J gene is TRBJ2-2, the V gene TRBV14; TRBD2 is a possible D gene (6 bases). V dropped 4 bases and J dropped 1 base, with 22 bases sitting between them. The length of the CDR3 is 19 residues. Per the germline V gene, CDR1 is SGHDN and CDR2 is FVKESK. The full variable domain, rest sourced from reference TRBV14 and TRBJ2-2, is EAGVTQFPSHSVIEKGQTVTLRCDPISGHDNLYWYRRVMGKEIKFLLHFVKESKQDESGMPNNRFLAERTGGTYSTLKVQPAELEDSGVYFCASSPAAGKTDRNTGELFFGEGSRLTVL.

This clone was seen only once. J is TRBJ1-2 and V is TRBV29-1; D gene unclear. V dropped 3 bases and J dropped 4 bases, with 9 bases sitting between them. Germline CDR1 and CDR2: SQVTM and ANQGSEA. This CDR3 region has 12 residues. The CDR3 DNA reads TGCAGCGTTGAGAAACAGATCTATGGCTACACCTTC. Protein: CSVEKQIYGYTF.

The V call is TRBV6-6, the J call TRBJ2-3; D unresolved. Germline assignment: CDR1 MNHNY and CDR2 SVGAGI (reference sequence). The CDR3 runs 16 residues. Trimming removed 4 bases from V and 4 bases from J, with 18 bases in between. The CDR3 coding sequence is TGTGCCAGCAGTTTCCCCGACTCGATTAGTTCAGATACGCAGTATTTT. The encoded protein is CASSFPDSISSDTQYF.

CDR3 bases: TGTGCCAGCTCTCTTAGCGGGGCTAGCACAGATACGCAGTATTTT. Translating gives CASSLSGASTDTQYF. The chain is built from TRBV28 and TRBJ2-3, with TRBD2 matching over 8 bases. Germline CDR1 and CDR2: MDHEN and SYDVKM. The CDR3 is 15 amino acids. The trim removed 8 bases at V and 0 bases at J, leaving 7 bases unmatched.

The CDR3 spells CASSQGDRGPQETQYF. The CDR3 DNA reads as TGCGCCAGCAGCCAAGGGGACAGGGGGCCCCAAGAGACCCAGTACTTC. The rearrangement uses TRBV4-1 and TRBJ2-5, with 12 bases aligning to TRBD1. Germline V CDR1 and CDR2: MGHRA, YSYEKL. The CDR3 is 16 residues long. V shed 1 base, J shed 1 base, and the junction held 1 base outside the gene matches.

The chain has TRBV6-5 and TRBJ2-7; D is possibly TRBD1 (6 bases). Germline V gene data show CDR1 as MNHEY and CDR2 as SVGAGI. Trimming stripped 6 bases from V and 9 bases from J, with 12 bases between. This CDR3 is 11 amino acids long. CDR3 protein: CASRQGMGQYF. CDR3 DNA sequence: TGTGCCAGCAGACAGGGTATGGGGCAGTACTTC.

This clone is labeled as medium-sized. J is TRBJ1-1 and V is TRBV15, with D unresolved. This CDR3 is built from 14 residues. CDR1 is LNHNV, CDR2 YYDKDF, per germline (reference sequence). Trimming left V 0 bases short and J 7 bases short, with 12 bases between. CDR3 coding DNA: TGTGCCACCAGCAGAGATCCGAGAGGTCATGAAGCTTTCTTT. Translating it yields CATSRDPRGHEAFF.

The chain is built from TRBV18 and TRBJ2-1, with 12 bases that match TRBD1. This CDR3 has 14 amino acids. The V segment lost 4 bases and the J segment 9 bases; nucleotides outside the gene matches: 4. The germline gives CDR1 KGHSH, CDR2 LQKENI. CDR3 amino acids: CASSLGTGGTEQFF. CDR3 bases: TGTGCCAGCTCACTCGGGACAGGGGGCACTGAGCAGTTCTTC.

The V gene is TRBV5-4, the J gene TRBJ1-2, with 7 bases aligning to TRBD1. The germline CDR1 and CDR2 sequences are SGHNT and YYREEE (reference sequence). This CDR3 is built from 14 residues. The trim removed 5 bases at V and 4 bases at J, leaving 8 bases unmatched. This CDR3 is CASSREGQSYGYTF. CDR3 nucleotide sequence: TGTGCCAGCAGTCGGGAGGGACAGTCCTATGGCTACACCTTC.

The chain joins TRBV5-1 to TRBJ2-2, with TRBD1 as a possible D gene (6 bases). Trimming took off 2 bases at V and 0 bases at J, with 8 bases between the two ends. The CDR3 is 15 residues long. Germline CDR1 is SGHRS and CDR2 is YFSETQ. CDR3 coding DNA: TGCGCCAGCAGCTTACAGGGTTCGAACACCGGGGAGCTGTTTTTT. Translation: CASSLQGSNTGELFF.

The rearrangement uses TRBV6-1 and TRBJ2-3; D is unresolved. The V gene lost 2 bases and the J gene lost 5 bases, with 11 bases spanning the gap. This CDR3 spans 14 amino acids. The V gene's germline CDR1 is MNHNS and CDR2 SASEGT. DNA for the CDR3: TGTGCCAGCAGTGAACGGCGGTCGGGAGATACGCAGTATTTT. Amino acids: CASSERRSGDTQYF.

The gene calls are TRBV15 and TRBJ1-3, with a weak D call TRBD1 (5 bases). The CDR3 totals 16 residues. Germline assignment: CDR1 LNHNV and CDR2 YYDKDF (reference sequence). V lost 0 bases and J 0 bases, leaving 9 bases between the germline ends. The CDR3 is CATSRDPGGSGNTIYF. CDR3 DNA: TGTGCCACCAGCAGAGATCCGGGGGGCTCTGGAAACACCATATATTTT.

The chain is built from TRBV4-2 and TRBJ1-4; no definite D call. The CDR3 runs to 15 residues. The V and J ends lost 0 bases and 2 bases respectively, with 7 bases between them. Germline V gene lookup returns CDR1 LGHNA and CDR2 YNFKEQ. The CDR3 region is CASSQDEVTNEKLFF. The CDR3 coding sequence is TGTGCCAGCAGCCAAGATGAGGTGACTAATGAAAAACTGTTTTTT.

This clone was observed a single time. The V gene is TRBV9, the J gene TRBJ2-1; 7 nucleotides match TRBD2. Germline CDR1 and CDR2: SGDLS and YYNGEE. V was clipped by 4 bases and J by 2 bases; unmatched bases: 6. This CDR3 has 15 amino acids. This CDR3 is CASSPREKTYNEQFF. The CDR3 DNA reads as TGTGCCAGCAGCCCGCGGGAGAAGACCTACAATGAGCAGTTCTTC.

The V call is TRBV28, the J call TRBJ1-1; possibly TRBD1 for D (6 bases). The germline CDR1 and CDR2 sequences are MDHEN and SYDVKM. The CDR3 extends over 17 amino acids. V lost 7 bases and J 1 base, leaving 22 bases between the germline ends. The CDR3 nucleotides are TGTGCCAGCACCTATTATGCCCTTTTACAGGGGAACACTGAAGCTTTCTTT. Protein: CASTYYALLQGNTEAFF. The full variable domain, in which reference TRBV28 and TRBJ1-1 provide the parts outside the CDR3, is DVKVTQSSRYLVKRTGEKVFLECVQDMDHENMFWYRQDPGLGLRLIYFSYDVKMKEKGDIPEGYSVSREKKERFSLILESASTNQTSMYLCASTYYALLQGNTEAFFGQGTRLTVV.

V is TRBV19 and J is TRBJ2-4; perhaps TRBD1 as D (6 bases). There are 15 residues in the CDR3. Germline-derived CDR1 and CDR2 are LNHDA and SQIVND (reference sequence). The V and J ends lost 6 bases and 0 bases respectively, with 12 bases between them. DNA for the CDR3: TGTGCCAGTAGGAGACAGGACGTAGCCAAAAACATTCAGTACTTC. This gives the protein CASRRQDVAKNIQYF.

The CDR3 DNA is TGTGCCAGCAGCTCGCTTAGCGGGAGCTCCTACAATGAGCAGTTCTTC. It codes for CASSSLSGSSYNEQFF. The chain links TRBV5-4 to TRBJ2-1; 9 nucleotides align to TRBD2. The CDR3 is made up of 16 amino acids. Germline trimming cut 3 bases from V and 0 bases from J; bases unmatched to any gene: 4. Looked up from germline, CDR1 is SGHNT and CDR2 is YYREEE (reference sequence).

This clone was found once. The rearrangement links TRBV7-2 to TRBJ2-7; D is unresolved. The CDR3 is 13 residues long. Trimming removed 0 bases from V and 3 bases from J, with 6 bases in between. Germline CDR1 and CDR2: SGHTA and FQGNSA. CDR3 sequence reads: CASSLALSYEQYF. As DNA, the CDR3 is TGTGCCAGCAGCTTAGCTCTGAGCTACGAGCAGTACTTC.

J is TRBJ2-5 and V is TRBV28; 7 bases match TRBD1. The junction had 19 bases not matched to a gene; V was cut back by 4 bases and J by 5 bases. Germline values: CDR1 MDHEN, CDR2 SYDVKM. CDR3 length equals 18 residues. The CDR3: CASSSLTGTDFRRETQYF. In nucleotides, the CDR3 is TGTGCCAGCAGTTCCCTAACCGGGACAGACTTCCGGAGGGAGACCCAGTACTTC.

The chain employs TRBV18 and TRBJ2-3, with TRBD2 identical over 9 bases. This CDR3 contains 18 residues. J was trimmed by 0 bases and V by 3 bases; bases with no gene match: 10. Germline V gene lookup returns CDR1 KGHSH and CDR2 LQKENI. In DNA form, the CDR3 reads TGTGCCAGCTCACCGGAGGCTAGCGGGGCCATTAGCACAGATACGCAGTATTTT. It specifies CASSPEASGAISTDTQYF.

The chain has TRBV7-3 and TRBJ1-2, with D maybe TRBD1 (6 bases). Looked up from germline, CDR1 is SGHTA and CDR2 is FQGTGA. The CDR3 has 13 amino acids. The ends were cut back, 2 bases at V and 8 bases at J, with 12 bases in the middle. The CDR3 bases are TGTGCCAGCAGCTTAGGTCCTACAGGGGGCTACACCTTC. This translates into CASSLGPTGGYTF.

The genes are TRBV5-1 and TRBJ2-2; 7 bases map to TRBD1. The CDR3 loop spans 16 amino acids. V was pared by 2 bases and J by 4 bases, with 8 bases of the junction left unmatched. Looked up from germline, CDR1 is SGHRS and CDR2 is YFSETQ. The CDR3 loop reads CASSLYTGVVTGELFF. The DNA of the CDR3 is TGCGCCAGCAGCTTATACACAGGGGTGGTCACCGGGGAGCTGTTTTTT.

The genes are TRBV18 and TRBJ1-1; a weak D match, TRBD1 (5 bases). The length of the CDR3 is 16 residues. Germline V lookup: CDR1 KGHSH, CDR2 LQKENI. V lost 2 bases, J lost 3 bases, and 16 bases lay in between. Here the CDR3 DNA reads TGTGCCAGCTCACCAATCCCGGCGGGGGGGGACACTGAAGCTTTCTTT. This sequence encodes CASSPIPAGGDTEAFF.

Worth noting for this clone: At one boundary the junction diverges from the germline segment, which might be a read error. The genes are TRBV11-2 and TRBJ2-1; no reliable D call. The CDR3 totals 15 residues. The V gene's germline CDR1 is SGHAT and CDR2 FQNNGV. CDR3 amino acids: CASSNPGGSHNEQFF. CDR3 in DNA: TGTGCCAGCAGCAACCCCGGCGGCTCCCACAATGAGCAGTTCTTC.